This T cell receptor (beta chain) was profiled in a study of cytomegalovirus exposure and HLA in healthy donors. Notes on the study in general: What a later analysis showed was that several of the most significant clusters appeared linked to common viral pathogens.

The V and J ends lost 10 bases and 6 bases, in that order; junction bases with no gene match: 12. The germline CDR1 and CDR2 sequences are MNHNY and SVGAGI (reference sequence). This CDR3 region has 13 residues. The PCR used 60 Vbeta and 13 Jbeta primers. Clones were read by immunoSEQ multiplex PCR, and TCRdb kept only the in-frame ones, dropping some. Of just under 95,000 clones in the sample, 60% to 85% were seen once. Points on this clone: The antigen is unknown.

The chain employs TRBV6-6 and TRBJ2-7, with TRBD1 matching over 7 bases. The sequence was obtained from a man aged 45-60 years in good health and CMV-seropositive. The sample was PBMCs. This CDR3 reads CATKDRAVTEQYF. CDR3 bases: TGTGCCACCAAAGACAGGGCAGTTACCGAGCAGTACTTC.